This passage covers 5 T cell receptor beta chains from one sample sequenced in a study of shared clonotypes between healthy human individuals. Naive CD8 populations comprised CD45RO-negative cells positively selected for CCR7, excluding terminally differentiated effector memory CD45RA+ cells. The assay was immunoSEQ multiplex PCR, and TCRdb's table has in-frame clones only and misses some. Among millions of clones listed, about 93% were seen once. The sample comprised naive CD8+ T cells from PBMCs. All receptors derive from a young man in good health. Some clones in this sample may be carry-over from other donors' samples.

The CDR3 coding sequence is TGTGCCAGCAGTCTCCGGACTAGCGGTAGCCAAGAGACCCAGTACTTC. As protein: CASSLRTSGSQETQYF. This chain links TRBV27 with TRBJ2-5, with TRBD2 matching 10 bases. This CDR3 region has 16 residues. CDR1 is MNHEY, CDR2 SMNVEV, per germline (reference sequence). Trimming took 5 bases from V and 1 from J; bases not matched to a gene: 7.

The genes are TRBV28 and TRBJ2-7; D may be TRBD1 (5 bases). The germline gives CDR1 MDHEN, CDR2 SYDVKM. Deletions cut 5 bases from V and 2 bases from J, with 13 bases between. The length of the CDR3 is 14 residues. CDR3 DNA: TGTGCCAGCAGTAGGAACAGGCTCGCCTACGAGCAGTACTTC. Translating it yields CASSRNRLAYEQYF.

In regard to this clone: Other DNA variants within this sample encode the same CDR3. The chain is built from TRBV7-9 and TRBJ1-5; D might be TRBD1 (5 bases). Trimming cost V 0 bases and J 2 bases, with 5 bases left between them. This CDR3 is 14 amino acids long. CDR1 and CDR2 from the germline V gene are SEHNR and FQNEAQ (reference sequence). Written as DNA, the CDR3 is TGTGCCAGCAGCTTAGCGGGGGGCAATCAGCCCCAGCATTTT. Residues: CASSLAGGNQPQHF.

The rearrangement links TRBV13 to TRBJ2-7; the match to TRBD1 covers 8 bases. The V gene end was trimmed by 2 bases and the J gene end by 6 bases; junction bases not matched to a gene: 9. The CDR3 has 15 residues. Germline CDR1 and CDR2: PRHDT and FYEKMQ (reference sequence). The chain's CDR3 is CASSLIRDRLGEQYF. DNA of the CDR3: TGTGCCAGCAGCTTAATCCGGGACAGGTTAGGCGAGCAGTACTTC. Complete variable domain (other parts from reference TRBV13 and TRBJ2-7): AAGVIQSPRHLIKEKRETATLKCYPIPRHDTVYWYQQGPGQDPQFLISFYEKMQSDKGSIPDRFSAQQFSDYHSELNMSSLELGDSALYFCASSLIRDRLGEQYFGPGTRLTVT.

Only one count was recorded for this clone. This sequence joins TRBV29-1 and TRBJ1-3; D is unresolved. CDR3 size: 12 residues. The germline CDR1 and CDR2 sequences are SQVTM and ANQGSEA. V was cut by 7 bases and J by 7 bases, with 14 bases left in between. The CDR3 is CSAAEGGNTIYF. CDR3 sequence (DNA): TGCAGCGCGGCGGAGGGCGGGAACACCATATATTTT.